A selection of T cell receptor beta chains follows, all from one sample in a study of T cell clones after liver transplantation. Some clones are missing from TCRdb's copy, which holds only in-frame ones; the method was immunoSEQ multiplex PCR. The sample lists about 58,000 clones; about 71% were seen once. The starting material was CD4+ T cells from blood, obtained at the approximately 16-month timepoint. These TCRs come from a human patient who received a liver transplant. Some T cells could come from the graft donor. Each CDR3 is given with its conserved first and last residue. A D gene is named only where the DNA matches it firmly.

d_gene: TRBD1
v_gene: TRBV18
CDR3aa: CASSPDTTGHPGNTIYF

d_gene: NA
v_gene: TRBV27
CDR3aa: CASSWGTSTEAFF

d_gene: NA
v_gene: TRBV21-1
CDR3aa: CASSKVGRGRSEAFF

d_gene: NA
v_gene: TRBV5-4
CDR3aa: CASSLDSQETQYF

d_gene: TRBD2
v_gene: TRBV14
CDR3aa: CASSLAGGSTGELFF

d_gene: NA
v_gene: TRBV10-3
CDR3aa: CAISEGRAVGEQYF

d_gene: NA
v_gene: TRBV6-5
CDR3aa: CASRGVENTIYF

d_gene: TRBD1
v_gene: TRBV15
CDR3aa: CATSRDEGAGNTIYF

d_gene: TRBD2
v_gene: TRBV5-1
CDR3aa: CASSLTGFGGGGALDTQYF

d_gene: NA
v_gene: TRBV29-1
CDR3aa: CSVAKATRETQYF